The 11 T cell receptor beta chains below were found in one sample sequenced in a study of blood T cell repertoires in COVID-19. The table came from immunoSEQ multiplex PCR; TCRdb's copy has only in-frame clones and leaves some out. The sample records over 300,000 clones, approximately 89% being singletons. What was sequenced was PBMCs or T cells enriched from blood (not recorded which). The origin of the receptors is a woman in her thirties or forties who had recovered from COVID-19.

This clone was seen a single time. The rearrangement links TRBV9 to TRBJ1-1, with 10 nucleotides matching TRBD1. Losses at the gene ends were 3 bases for V and 5 bases for J; bases not matched to a gene: 7. The CDR3 contains 15 residues. Germline CDR1 is SGDLS and CDR2 is YYNGEE. Here the CDR3 DNA reads TGTGCCAGCAGCGCCTCATGGACAGGGGGGACTGAAGCTTTCTTT. It specifies CASSASWTGGTEAFF.

This chain links TRBV7-9 with TRBJ2-7; 8 bases fit TRBD1. V lost 4 bases to trimming and J lost 0 bases; unmatched junction nucleotides: 8. The CDR3 is 16 residues long. CDR1 and CDR2 from the germline V gene are SEHNR and FQNEAQ (reference sequence). Here the CDR3 DNA reads TGTGCCAGCAGCTCATTACAGGGGGAGAGCTCCTACGAGCAGTACTTC. Translating it yields CASSSLQGESSYEQYF.

This chain uses TRBV9 with TRBJ2-1; 7 bases map to TRBD2. Germline V gene data show CDR1 as SGDLS and CDR2 as YYNGEE. The CDR3 is 15 amino acids. V lost 0 bases, J lost 4 bases, and 4 bases stayed unmatched. The CDR3 reads CASSVDGRLYNEQFF. CDR3 nucleotides: TGTGCCAGCAGCGTAGACGGGAGGCTTTACAATGAGCAGTTCTTC. The entire variable domain, with the rest obtained from reference TRBV9 and TRBJ2-1, is as follows: DSGVTQTPKHLITATGQRVTLRCSPRSGDLSVYWYQQSLDQGLQFLIQYYNGEERAKGNILERFSAQQFPDLHSELNLSSLELGDSALYFCASSVDGRLYNEQFFGPGTRLTVL.

V gene TRBV7-2 combines with J gene TRBJ2-1; 7 nucleotides agree with TRBD1. This CDR3 comprises 18 residues. V gave up 0 bases and J gave up 7 bases; unmatched junction bases: 15. The germline V gene has CDR1 SGHTA and CDR2 FQGNSA. In nucleotides, the CDR3 is TGTGCCAGCAGCTTAGCGGGTAACGGACAGGTTTTGGGGAATGAGCAGTTCTTC. This gives the protein CASSLAGNGQVLGNEQFF.

V and J are TRBV6-1 and TRBJ2-3; TRBD2 aligns across 14 bases. The CDR3 is 18 amino acids. V lost 4 bases, J lost 8 bases, and 14 bases stayed unmatched. Germline V gives CDR1 MNHNS, CDR2 SASEGT. The CDR3: CASSAETSGGADEGTQYF. The CDR3 DNA is TGTGCCAGCAGTGCGGAGACTAGCGGGGGGGCCGACGAAGGTACGCAGTATTTT.

J is TRBJ2-3 and V is TRBV4-3; D is possibly TRBD2 (6 bases). This CDR3 spans 15 amino acids. CDR1 is LGHNA, CDR2 YSLEER, per germline. V lost 2 bases and J lost 6, with 15 bases in between. The CDR3 nucleotides read TGCGCCAGCAGCCAATCCCGGGAGTATGGGGATACGCAGTATTTT. This sequence encodes CASSQSREYGDTQYF.

This sequence joins TRBV2 and TRBJ2-1, with TRBD2 as a possible D gene (5 bases). Looked up from germline, CDR1 is SNHLY and CDR2 is FYNNEI. Between the trimmed V and J ends, which lost 2 bases and 0 bases, there was a span of 11 bases. The CDR3 has 16 residues. CDR3 nucleotides: TGTGCCAGCAGTGAATGGAGCGGCCGCTCCTACAATGAGCAGTTCTTC. Its protein product is CASSEWSGRSYNEQFF.

The V call is TRBV4-2, the J call TRBJ1-1; D gene unclear. The CDR3 totals 16 residues. The germline V gene has CDR1 LGHNA and CDR2 YNFKEQ. The germline V and J ends were trimmed by 1 base and 1 base, with 13 bases remaining between them. CDR3 protein: CASSQGAPESNTEAFF. The CDR3 DNA follows: TGTGCCAGCAGCCAAGGGGCGCCAGAATCGAACACTGAAGCTTTCTTT.

The chain recombines TRBV7-3 with TRBJ2-3; 9 nucleotides align to TRBD1. There are 17 residues in the CDR3. Trimming removed 2 bases from V and 2 bases from J; junction bases left unmatched: 8. Germline V gene lookup returns CDR1 SGHTA and CDR2 FQGTGA. The CDR3 loop reads CASSLWVGTGSTDTQYF. CDR3 nucleotides: TGTGCCAGCAGCTTATGGGTGGGGACAGGGTCCACAGATACGCAGTATTTT.

This clone was observed once. The chain employs TRBV27 and TRBJ2-7, with a tentative D call TRBD2 (5 bases). The V and J ends lost 6 bases and 1 base respectively, with 10 bases between them. CDR3 size: 13 residues. Germline lookup yields CDR1 MNHEY and CDR2 SMNVEV (reference sequence). Written as DNA, the CDR3 is TGTGCCAGCAGCGATAAGCGGTCCTACGAGCAGTACTTC. This encodes CASSDKRSYEQYF.

V usage is TRBV29-1 and J usage is TRBJ2-2; 10 positions agree with TRBD2. V dropped 7 bases and J dropped 2; count of bases not matched to a gene: 16. CDR3 length equals 18 residues. Germline assignment: CDR1 SQVTM and CDR2 ANQGSEA. In nucleotides, the CDR3 is TGCAGCGGGAGACAGGGAACCCCTAGCGGGGGCAACACCGGGGAGCTGTTTTTT. It encodes CSGRQGTPSGGNTGELFF.